This TCR beta chain came from a study of T cell responses to AZD1222 COVID-19 vaccine. Across the whole study: Pooled in the analysis were second doses at about 4 or about 12 weeks. Study conclusions and caveats: Only a handful of people who got AZD1222 tested seropositive at baseline. Spike-wide coverage was observed for vaccine-associated CD4 TCRs, with dominant responses at 160-218 and 743-854.

Concerning this clone: The antigen is undetermined.

Trimming removed 3 bases from V and 7 bases from J, with 20 bases in between. Germline lookup yields CDR1 SGDLS and CDR2 YYNGEE. There are 16 residues in the CDR3. TCRdb's table, derived via immunoSEQ multiplex PCR, lists solely in-frame clones and lacks some. Of about 120,000 clones listed, 90% to 95% were seen once; the top ten hold roughly 3%. The sample consisted of peripheral blood, taken on day 0 of AZD1222 vaccination. The genes are TRBV9 and TRBJ2-4; D is undetermined. The source is an adult in good health. Here the CDR3 reads CASSDQNLDTQNIQYF. The CDR3 DNA follows: TGTGCCAGCAGCGACCAAAATCTAGATACCCAGAACATTCAGTACTTC.